This is a list of T cell receptor beta chains from one sample in a study of siplizumab effects on memory and regulatory T cells. The assay was immunoSEQ multiplex PCR, and TCRdb's table has in-frame clones only and misses some. Here the sample spans approximately 94,000 clones, around 92% being singletons. Sequencing was performed on CD4+ T cells sorted from blood. All receptors derive from a human donor in good health. The CDR3 runs from the conserved cysteine through the conserved F or W. The D gene is left open where the match is weak. Size values are once, few and many counts, or a class for expanded clones, and some rows have none.

>TRBV28|TRBJ1-1|TRBD1|-
CASSFWDRGPAEAFF
TGTGCCAGCAGTTTTTGGGACAGGGGGCCCGCTGAAGCTTTCTTT
>TRBV7-6|TRBJ1-1|-|-
CASSLGLGIMNTEAFF
TGTGCCAGCAGCTTAGGGTTAGGCATCATGAACACTGAAGCTTTCTTT
>TRBV5-6|TRBJ2-3|-|-
CASSLNTDTQYF
TGTGCCAGCAGCCTTAACACAGATACGCAGTATTTT
>TRBV28|TRBJ1-6|-|few
CASSWTAPTLSPLHF
TGTGCCAGCAGTTGGACAGCCCCAACGTTGTCCCCCCTCCACTTT
>TRBV5-8|TRBJ1-5|-|few
CASSLMGRSNQPQHF
TGTGCCAGCAGCTTGATGGGGAGGAGCAATCAGCCCCAGCATTTT
>TRBV10-3|TRBJ1-6|-|-
CAISDGGKGFNSPLHF
TGTGCCATCAGTGATGGGGGTAAGGGATTTAATTCACCCCTCCACTTT
>TRBV6-6|TRBJ1-1|-|-
CASLDRRETEAFF
TGTGCCAGCCTAGACAGGAGAGAAACTGAAGCTTTCTTT
>TRBV7-3|TRBJ1-1|-|-
CASSLISAGLGTEAFF
TGTGCCAGCAGCTTAATAAGTGCGGGATTAGGCACTGAAGCTTTCTTT
>TRBV9|TRBJ1-2|-|-
CASSVDPTGGGYTF
TGTGCCAGCAGCGTAGACCCGACGGGAGGCGGCTACACCTTC
>TRBV6-5|TRBJ2-3|-|-
CASRDSRGGADTQYF
TGTGCCAGCAGGGACTCGCGAGGCGGGGCAGATACGCAGTATTTT
>TRBV27|TRBJ2-7|TRBD2|once
CASSVGGARHDEQYF
TGTGCCAGCAGTGTCGGGGGGGCCCGTCACGACGAGCAGTACTTC
>TRBV5-1|TRBJ2-2|-|-
CASRGIGTGELFF
TGCGCCAGCAGGGGCATTGGTACCGGGGAGCTGTTTTTT
>TRBV7-9|TRBJ1-2|TRBD1|-
CASSWGQGDYGYTF
TGTGCCAGCAGCTGGGGACAGGGAGACTATGGCTACACCTTC
>TRBV4-1|TRBJ1-4|-|once
CASSHTTPGLLESKKLFF
TGCGCCAGCAGCCATACTACGCCGGGCCTTTTGGAGTCGAAAAAACTGTTTTTT
>TRBV10-1|TRBJ2-5|-|-
CASSDGETQYF
TGCGCCAGCAGTGATGGAGAGACCCAGTACTTC
>TRBV27|TRBJ2-5|TRBD2|-
CASSLSSGVTSETQYF
TGTGCCAGCAGTTTATCTAGCGGGGTGACTAGTGAGACCCAGTACTTC
>TRBV11-3|TRBJ2-3|-|-
CASSLTASTDTQYF
TGTGCCAGCAGCTTGACAGCTAGCACAGATACGCAGTATTTT
>TRBV11-2|TRBJ1-1|-|-
CASSLLSTVNTEAFF
TGTGCCAGCAGCTTATTGTCGACGGTGAACACTGAAGCTTTCTTT
>TRBV27|TRBJ2-3|-|-
CASSPYPPSTDTQYF
TGTGCCAGCAGTCCCTACCCCCCTAGCACAGATACGCAGTATTTT
>TRBV27|TRBJ2-6|-|few
CASRTRPSGANVLTF
TGTGCCAGCAGAACAAGACCCTCTGGGGCCAACGTCCTGACTTTC
>TRBV18|TRBJ1-4|-|-
CASSEGATNEKLFF
TGTGCCAGCTCAGAGGGGGCAACTAATGAAAAACTGTTTTTT
>TRBV2|TRBJ1-5|-|-
CASSEFNSNQPQHF
TGTGCCAGCAGTGAATTTAACAGCAATCAGCCCCAGCATTTT
>TRBV28|TRBJ1-1|-|-
CASSFWTGGEAFF
TGTGCCAGCAGTTTCTGGACGGGGGGGGAAGCTTTCTTT
>TRBV19|TRBJ2-4|-|-
CASRPPEAKNIQYF
TGTGCCAGTAGGCCGCCAGAGGCCAAAAACATTCAGTACTTC
>TRBV5-1|TRBJ2-5|-|-
CASSVGGVKETQYF
TGCGCCAGCAGCGTTGGAGGGGTTAAAGAGACCCAGTACTTC
>TRBV7-3|TRBJ2-1|-|-
CASSSTGYNEQFF
TGTGCCAGCAGCTCCACAGGCTACAATGAGCAGTTCTTC
>TRBV28|TRBJ2-3|-|-
CASSGQQNEADTQYF
TGTGCCAGCAGCGGACAGCAAAACGAAGCAGATACGCAGTATTTT
>TRBV6-5|TRBJ2-7|TRBD1|-
CASSVPGQGPYEQYF
TGTGCCAGCAGTGTACCGGGACAGGGGCCCTACGAGCAGTACTTC
>TRBV28|TRBJ1-2|-|-
CASRNYGYTF
TGTGCCAGCAGGAACTATGGCTACACCTTC
>TRBV7-2|TRBJ1-3|-|once
CASSFSGPTFSGNTIYF
TGTGCCAGCAGCTTCTCGGGACCGACCTTCTCTGGAAACACCATATATTTT
>TRBV6-1|TRBJ1-5|-|-
CASSVTTGGNQPQHF
TGTGCCAGCAGTGTTACGACCGGGGGGAATCAGCCCCAGCATTTT
>TRBV6-5|TRBJ1-6|-|-
CASSIQGYNSPLHF
TGTGCCAGCAGTATACAGGGTTATAATTCACCCCTCCACTTT
>TRBV6-1|TRBJ2-6|-|-
CASSSRGTGANVLTF
TGTGCCAGCAGTAGTCGGGGAACTGGGGCCAACGTCCTGACTTTC
>TRBV7-3|TRBJ1-2|TRBD1|-
CASSFGDRDGYTF
TGTGCCAGCAGCTTTGGGGACAGAGATGGCTACACCTTC
>TRBV6-4|TRBJ1-1|-|-
CASSEGTEAFF
TGTGCCAGCAGTGAAGGCACTGAAGCTTTCTTT
>TRBV6-1|TRBJ2-7|-|-
CASTRGRGGLEEQYF
TGTGCCAGTACCAGGGGGCGCGGGGGTCTGGAGGAGCAGTACTTC
>TRBV9|TRBJ2-3|TRBD2|-
CASSPFGLAGGFTDTQYF
TGTGCCAGCAGCCCTTTCGGTCTAGCGGGGGGGTTCACAGATACGCAGTATTTT
>TRBV15|TRBJ1-1|TRBD1|-
CATSRGQGDLTEAFF
TGTGCCACCAGCAGGGGACAGGGCGATCTCACTGAAGCTTTCTTT
>TRBV19|TRBJ2-5|-|-
CASSWRRTGETQYF
TGTGCCAGTAGTTGGCGTCGGACGGGAGAGACCCAGTACTTC
>TRBV19|TRBJ1-1|-|-
CASRSVGTEAFF
TGTGCCAGTAGGTCAGTGGGGACTGAAGCTTTCTTT
>TRBV9|TRBJ2-1|TRBD2|-
CASSVAHGGAYNEQFF
TGTGCCAGCAGCGTAGCTCACGGGGGGGCCTACAATGAGCAGTTCTTC
>TRBV5-6|TRBJ1-1|-|-
CASSLNRAAPTEAFF
TGTGCCAGCAGCCTGAACCGGGCGGCGCCCACTGAAGCTTTCTTT
>TRBV9|TRBJ1-4|-|-
CASSALGRGEEKLFF
TGTGCCAGCAGCGCCCTCGGGAGGGGAGAAGAAAAACTGTTTTTT
>TRBV6-6|TRBJ2-7|-|-
CATVKGAGVYEQYF
TGTGCCACCGTCAAAGGGGCAGGGGTCTACGAGCAGTACTTC
>TRBV20-1|TRBJ2-5|-|-
CSALKRETQYF
TGCAGTGCTCTAAAACGGGAGACCCAGTACTTC
>TRBV28|TRBJ1-1|TRBD1|-
CASSILQGPNGPEAFF
TGTGCCAGCAGCATATTACAGGGGCCTAACGGTCCTGAAGCTTTCTTT
>TRBV5-1|TRBJ1-4|TRBD1|-
CASKGEGASNEKLFF
TGCGCCAGCAAAGGGGAGGGGGCTTCTAATGAAAAACTGTTTTTT
>TRBV11-2|TRBJ2-1|-|-
CASSPSGDEQFF
TGTGCCAGCTCCCCTTCGGGTGATGAGCAGTTCTTC
>TRBV6-1|TRBJ1-5|-|-
CASSVEVGRGQPQHF
TGTGCCAGCAGTGTGGAGGTGGGGCGCGGCCAGCCCCAGCATTTT
>TRBV6-6|TRBJ2-5|TRBD2|-
CASRLAGGPGETQYF
TGTGCCAGTCGACTAGCGGGGGGCCCCGGCGAGACCCAGTACTTC
>TRBV7-3|TRBJ1-1|-|-
CASSLQRNTEAFF
TGTGCCAGCAGCCTACAGCGGAACACTGAAGCTTTCTTT
>TRBV6-5|TRBJ1-2|-|once
CASSYSSGNYGYTF
TGTGCCAGCAGTTACTCGTCCGGTAACTATGGCTACACCTTC
>TRBV30|TRBJ1-2|-|-
CAWSDRDGYTF
TGTGCCTGGAGCGATAGGGATGGCTACACCTTC
>TRBV6-5|TRBJ2-6|-|-
CATNRAYSGANVLTF
TGTGCCACGAACAGGGCCTACTCTGGGGCCAACGTCCTGACTTTC